This TCR beta chain was identified in a study of cytomegalovirus exposure and HLA in healthy donors. Study-level findings and limits: Indistinguishability led to the exclusion of some V segments, TRBV6-2 and TRBV6-3 included.

All donors participated as healthy donors of bone marrow. Primers: 60 Vbeta forward and 13 Jbeta reverse. The method was immunoSEQ multiplex PCR; TCRdb's version includes in-frame clones alone and lacks a portion of them. The table has around 180,000 clones, roughly 88% seen once. With respect to this clone: The antigen is undetermined.

This CDR3 is built from 16 residues. Germline assignment: CDR1 SGHTA and CDR2 FQGNSA. The ends lost 1 base at V and 6 bases at J; junction bases unmatched: 8. The TCR originated in a boy aged 2 to 10 in good health and CMV-seronegative. J is TRBJ2-2 and V is TRBV7-2, with TRBD1 identical over 7 bases. Specimen: PBMCs. The CDR3 sequence: CASSLEGLGGPGELFF. The CDR3 DNA follows: TGTGCCAGCAGCTTAGAGGGGCTAGGGGGCCCCGGGGAGCTGTTTTTT. The complete variable domain, with remaining parts taken from reference TRBV7-2 and TRBJ2-2, reads GAGVSQSPSNKVTEKGKDVELRCDPISGHTALYWYRQSLGQGLEFLIYFQGNSAPDKSGLPSDRFSAERTGGSVSTLTIQRTQQEDSAVYLCASSLEGLGGPGELFFGEGSRLTVL.